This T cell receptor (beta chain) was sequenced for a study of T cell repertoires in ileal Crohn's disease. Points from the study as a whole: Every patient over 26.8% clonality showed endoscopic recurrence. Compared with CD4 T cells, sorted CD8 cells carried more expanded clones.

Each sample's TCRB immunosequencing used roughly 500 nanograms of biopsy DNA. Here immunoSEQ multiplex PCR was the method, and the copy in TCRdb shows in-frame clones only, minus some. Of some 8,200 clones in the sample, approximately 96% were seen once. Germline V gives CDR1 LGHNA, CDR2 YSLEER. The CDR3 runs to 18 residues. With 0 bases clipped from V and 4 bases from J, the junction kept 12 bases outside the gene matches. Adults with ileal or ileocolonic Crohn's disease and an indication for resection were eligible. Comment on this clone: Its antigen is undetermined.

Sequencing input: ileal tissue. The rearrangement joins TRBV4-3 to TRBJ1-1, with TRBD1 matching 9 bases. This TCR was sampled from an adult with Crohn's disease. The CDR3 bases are TGCGCCAGCAGCCAAGACCCTGGTGGGGACAGGGCCTTCACTGAAGCTTTCTTT. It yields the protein CASSQDPGGDRAFTEAFF.